The next 21 T cell receptor beta chains were all read from a single sample in a study of breast tumors, draining lymph nodes, adjacent tissues. TCRdb independently ran MiXCR on the multiplex PCR reads; one entry per CDR3 protein. Counted here are 45,000 to 65,000 distinct CDR3 sequences, 42% occurring once; the ten biggest clones make up over 9.5%. Sequenced material: breast tumor tissue. The receptors here all came from a female donor with breast cancer. Some clones in this sample may be carry-over from other donors' samples.

As for this clonotype: A much larger clone differs from this one at a single base, so this may be a read error. The chain combines TRBV12-3 or TRBV12-4 with TRBJ2-1, with 12 bases fitting TRBD2. The CDR3 is 17 residues long. The CDR3 reads CASRTELAGGSYNEQSF. The CDR3, as DNA: TGTGCCAGCCGGACAGAGCTAGCGGGAGGGTCCTACAATGAGCAGTCCTTC.

To note about this clonotype: This CDR3 fails to terminate in the conserved phenylalanine or tryptophan, so it likely reflects a read error. The V gene is TRBV5-1, the J gene TRBJ2-7, with 8 bases lining up with TRBD2. The CDR3 contains 13 residues. Per the germline V gene, CDR1 is SGHRS and CDR2 is YFSETQ. In DNA, the CDR3 is TGCGCCACCAGGGGACTAGGGACCTACGACCAGTACATC. This translates into CATRGLGTYDQYI.

The chain couples TRBV20-1 to TRBJ1-6; the match to TRBD1 covers 7 bases. J was trimmed by 13 bases and V by 1 base; bases with no gene match: 10. There are 14 residues in the CDR3. Germline loops: CDR1 DFQATT, CDR2 SNEGSKA (reference sequence). The CDR3 sequence is CSARVGTVANPLHF. The DNA for the CDR3 is TGCAGTGCTAGAGTCGGGACAGTAGCTAACCCCCTCCACTTT.

This clonotype was seen only once. The gene calls are TRBV2 and TRBJ1-4; D is perhaps TRBD1 (5 bases). Trimming pared 8 bases from V and 5 bases from J, leaving 12 bases between. CDR1 and CDR2 from the germline V gene are SNHLY and FYNNEI. The CDR3 covers 13 residues. Written as DNA, the CDR3 is TGTGCCAGCCTCTGGACACCAAATGAAAAACTGTTTTTT. Its translation: CASLWTPNEKLFF.

This clonotype was seen more than once but under ten times. The chain uses TRBV19 and TRBJ1-1, with D maybe TRBD1 (5 bases). The CDR3 totals 13 residues. CDR1 and CDR2 (germline): LNHDA, SQIVND (reference sequence). Trimming took 5 bases from V and 0 from J, leaving 7 bases between them. The CDR3 region is CASSRRVNTEAFF. The CDR3 DNA reads TGTGCCAGTAGTCGCAGGGTGAACACTGAAGCTTTCTTT.

This clonotype appeared many times. V gene TRBV4-1 combines with J gene TRBJ2-4; 7 bases fit TRBD2. Germline trimming cut 1 base from V and 6 bases from J; bases unmatched to any gene: 15. CDR1 is MGHRA and CDR2 is YSYEKL in the germline V gene. The CDR3 has 18 residues. The CDR3 DNA reads as TGCGCCAGCAGCCAAGGGTTCCAAGCCGCGGGGGATGGAAACATTCAGTACTTC. Its translation is CASSQGFQAAGDGNIQYF.

The chain joins TRBV20-1 to TRBJ2-3, with 9 positions matching TRBD2. The trim removed 5 bases at V and 0 bases at J, leaving 9 bases unmatched. CDR3 length: 16 amino acids. CDR1 and CDR2 from the germline V gene are DFQATT and SNEGSKA (reference sequence). CDR3 loop: CSAPNPSGTSTDTQYF. The CDR3 DNA reads as TGCAGTGCTCCTAATCCTAGCGGGACCAGCACAGATACGCAGTATTTT.

This clonotype was seen many times. The chain recombines TRBV19 with TRBJ1-2; D call uncertain. Germline CDR1 LNHDA, CDR2 SQIVND (reference sequence). The germline V and J ends were trimmed by 5 bases and 6 bases, with 13 bases remaining between them. CDR3 length: 13 residues. The CDR3 DNA reads TGTGCCAGTAGTCCCCGTGGCGATCATGGCTACACCTTC. As protein: CASSPRGDHGYTF. The full variable domain, in which reference TRBV19 and TRBJ1-2 provide the parts outside the CDR3, is DGGITQSPKYLFRKEGQNVTLSCEQNLNHDAMYWYRQDPGQGLRLIYYSQIVNDFQKGDIAEGYSVSREKKESFPLTVTSAQKNPTAFYLCASSPRGDHGYTFGSGTRLTVV.

This clonotype has a handful of counts. The chain recombines TRBV15 with TRBJ2-1, with TRBD2 matching over 14 bases. The CDR3 sequence is 19 residues long. The trim removed 2 bases at V and 9 bases at J, leaving 15 bases unmatched. CDR1 and CDR2 from the germline V gene are LNHNV and YYDKDF (reference sequence). This CDR3 reads CATSRMGTSGSGTSREQFF. The CDR3 nucleotides read TGTGCCACCAGCAGAATGGGGACTAGCGGGAGTGGAACGTCACGTGAGCAGTTCTTC.

The V gene is TRBV12-3 or TRBV12-4, the J gene TRBJ2-5; D possibly corresponds to TRBD2 (7 bases). CDR3 size: 14 residues. V dropped 2 bases and J dropped 5 bases, with 12 bases sitting between them. CDR3 residues: CASSLWGGGETQYF. The DNA for the CDR3 is TGTGCCAGCAGTTTATGGGGGGGCGGGGAGACCCAGTACTTC.

This clonotype was detected many times. The chain links TRBV20-1 to TRBJ2-7; 10 bases are a match to TRBD2. The CDR3 sequence is 14 residues long. Germline assignment: CDR1 DFQATT and CDR2 SNEGSKA (reference sequence). V trimming: 8 bases; J trimming: 2 bases; junction bases outside the gene matches: 9. The CDR3 region has the DNA TGCAGTACATCCCCGGGACTAGCGACCTACGAGCAGTACTTC. It is translated as CSTSPGLATYEQYF.

Remarks on this clonotype: At one of its ends the junction is not consistent with the germline gene, which may arise from a read error. J is TRBJ2-5 and V is TRBV7-3; D is possibly TRBD2 (6 bases). Germline V gene sequence: CDR1 SGHTA, CDR2 FQGTGA. This CDR3 has 15 residues. This CDR3 reads CASSKGGGIQVTQHF. CDR3 in DNA: TGTGCCAGCAGCAAGGGAGGCGGGATTCAAGTGACCCAGCACTTC.

A note on this clonotype: A junction boundary mismatches the germline segment, possibly from a read error. This chain joins TRBV11-1 and TRBJ1-1; D is unresolved. This CDR3 spans 13 amino acids. Looked up from germline, CDR1 is SGHAT and CDR2 is FQDESV (reference sequence). The CDR3 is CASNLERETEAFF. The CDR3 nucleotides read TGTGCCAGCAACTTAGAGAGGGAAACTGAAGCTTTCTTT.

This clonotype was observed many times. A much more abundant neighbour one base away suggests this may be a read error. The V call is TRBV19, the J call TRBJ2-3, with TRBD1 matching 7 bases. Germline values: CDR1 LNHDA, CDR2 SQIVND (reference sequence). The CDR3 sequence is 16 residues long. The CDR3 sequence: CASGIPGDSSTDTQYF. Here the CDR3 DNA reads TGTGCCAGTGGTATCCCAGGGGACAGTAGCACAGATACGCAGTATTTT.

The V and J genes are TRBV18 and TRBJ1-1; no clear D gene. V was clipped by 5 bases and J by 1 base, with 11 bases between them. This CDR3 comprises 14 residues. CDR1 is KGHSH, CDR2 LQKENI, per germline. As DNA, the CDR3 is TGTGCCAGCTCATCAAACTCGGGGAACACTGAAGCTTTCTTT. Its protein is CASSSNSGNTEAFF.

Concerning this clonotype itself: The final CDR3 position lacks the conserved phenylalanine or tryptophan, pointing to a likely read error. This rearrangement joins TRBV11-2 to TRBJ2-5; 14 positions match TRBD2. V was clipped by 5 bases and J by 4 bases; unmatched bases: 9. This CDR3 region has 17 residues. Germline V gives CDR1 SGHAT, CDR2 FQNNGV. The CDR3 spells CASSIGTSGGRGETQYC. The CDR3, as DNA: TGTGCCAGCAGCATAGGGACTAGCGGGGGTCGGGGAGAGACCCAGTACTGC.

This clonotype was observed at least ten times. A much larger clone lies one base from this, so it may be a read error. In nucleotides, the CDR3 is TGTGCCAGCTCCCTACTAGCGGGAGGGGTTGGCACAGATACGCAGTATTTT. This gives the protein CASSLLAGGVGTDTQYF. The chain combines TRBV6-6 with TRBJ2-3, with 13 positions matching TRBD2. The CDR3 length is 17 residues. Looked up from germline, CDR1 is MNHNY and CDR2 is SVGAGI (reference sequence). With V trimmed by 8 bases and J by 1 base, 9 bases remained unmatched.

The chain joins TRBV27 to TRBJ1-2, with D unresolved. This CDR3 region has 12 residues. Germline-derived CDR1 and CDR2 are MNHEY and SMNVEV (reference sequence). Trimming shortened V by 0 bases and J by 1 base, and 0 bases separated the two germline ends. The CDR3 protein is CASSLSNYGYTF. CDR3 DNA: TGTGCCAGCAGTTTATCTAACTATGGCTACACCTTC.

At least ten counts were recorded for this clonotype. The chain employs TRBV7-8 and TRBJ2-5; 10 bases fit TRBD2. In germline, CDR1 is SGHVS, CDR2 FQNEAQ. CDR3 length: 16 amino acids. The V segment lost 4 bases and the J segment 2 bases; nucleotides outside the gene matches: 7. In nucleotides, the CDR3 is TGTGCCAGCAGCTACCGGACTAGCGGAAAACAAGAGACCCAGTACTTC. It translates to CASSYRTSGKQETQYF.

This clonotype occurred a few times. The chain employs TRBV9 and TRBJ2-3, with D tentatively TRBD2 (5 bases). The CDR3 loop spans 15 amino acids. V lost 5 bases and J 11 bases, leaving 24 bases between the germline ends. Germline assignment: CDR1 SGDLS and CDR2 YYNGEE. The CDR3 is CASSPNREGYNEQYF. CDR3 coding DNA: TGTGCCAGCAGTCCCAACAGAGAGGGATACAATGAGCAGTATTTT.

The rearrangement joins TRBV9 to TRBJ2-2; D uncertain. This CDR3 is built from 14 residues. CDR1 is SGDLS, CDR2 YYNGEE, per germline. V was pared by 0 bases and J by 3 bases, with 6 bases between. As DNA, the CDR3 is TGTGCCAGCAGCGTAGGCGGAGACACCGGGGAGCTGTTTTTT. Amino acid sequence: CASSVGGDTGELFF.